This T cell receptor beta chain is drawn from a study of CD8+ T cells in alopecia areata. General study points: Just one nonresponder means the tie between baseline CD8+ expansion and response stays uncertain. Greater clonality was observed in lesional scalp samples, especially alopecia totalis/universalis, versus normal scalp. Both scalp clonality and the expanded CD8+ clones among the top 100 showed a significant decrease with tofacitinib.

Extraction of RNA preceded its reverse transcription into cDNA, which served as the sequencing template. Clones were read by immunoSEQ multiplex PCR, and TCRdb kept only the in-frame ones, dropping some. The repertoire holds some 170,000 clones, with approximately 52% as singletons. The CDR3 is made up of 11 amino acids. Germline V gene data show CDR1 as MGHDK and CDR2 as SYGVNS. Trimming stripped 8 bases from V and 1 base from J, with 6 bases between. Treatment indicated: oral pan-JAK inhibitor, 5-10 mg twice daily. Collected material from alopecia areata patients comprised lesional scalp punch biopsies and peripheral blood. Worth noting for this clone: No antigen is known for it.

The chain is built from TRBV25-1 and TRBJ2-7, with a weak D call TRBD2 (5 bases). The material sequenced was CD4+ T cells sorted from blood, taken between weeks 55 and 70, from a patient treated with tofacitinib. This clonotype was obtained from a human donor with alopecia areata. The CDR3 sequence: CASRDSYEQYF. For the CDR3, the DNA is TGTGCCAGCCGGGATTCCTACGAGCAGTACTTC.